Listed below are T cell receptor beta chains from one sample, sequenced in a study of T cells in Graves' hyperthyroidism and ophthalmopathy. MiXCR was run by TCRdb on the multiplex PCR reads, yielding one entry per CDR3 protein. The top ten clones hold over 15% of a sample with 650,000 to 850,000 distinct CDR3 sequences, about 19% of them seen once. Specimen: blood. The receptors derive from a woman aged 50 to 60 with Graves' hyperthyroidism that later progressed to Graves' ophthalmopathy. Each CDR3 is given with its conserved first and last residue.

len	j_gene	v_gene	CDR3aa
16	TRBJ1-2	TRBV6-1	CASSTLWTDGNYGYTF
18	TRBJ1-1	TRBV6-2/TRBV6-3	CASSYSSSPDRAHTEAFF
15	TRBJ1-5	TRBV7-2	CASSWGGRGNQPQHF
15	TRBJ2-7	TRBV20-1	CSARLERGSSYEQYF
13	TRBJ1-6	TRBV7-9	CASSREGLSPLHF
14	TRBJ1-3	TRBV19	CASSITGSGNTIYF
14	TRBJ2-5	TRBV20-1	CSARDSVVAGARYF
14	TRBJ1-2	TRBV10-2	CASSEPTDSYGYTF
15	TRBJ2-3	TRBV20-1	CSATNSGGGTDTQYF
17	TRBJ1-1	TRBV7-8	CASSLSSGTLGNTEAFF
16	TRBJ2-6	TRBV2	CARWAGVSSGANVLTF
21	TRBJ1-6	TRBV13	CASSDGVGTGRFGDMNSPLHF
15	TRBJ2-1	TRBV6-2/TRBV6-3	CASSYSNWVRDEQFF
15	TRBJ2-1	TRBV11-2	CASRASGGTYNEQFF
15	TRBJ2-1	TRBV5-1	CATSLGRGPYNEQFF
11	TRBJ2-7	TRBV20-1	CSAGPDYEQYF
13	TRBJ1-5	TRBV7-9	CASSTDSFLHQHF
12	TRBJ2-6	TRBV19	CASSMGANVLTF
12	TRBJ1-1	TRBV30	CAWSPRNTEAFF
14	TRBJ2-3	TRBV12-3/TRBV12-4	CASSFKTSTDTQYF
15	TRBJ1-1	TRBV19	CASTPDGIWNTEAFF
14	TRBJ1-2	TRBV9	CASSARTDLGGYTF
17	TRBJ1-5	TRBV7-2	CASSQTPGQGANQPQHF
13	TRBJ1-2	TRBV20-1	CSSGQGVTYGYTF
17	TRBJ2-7	TRBV7-2	CASSLESGGHPSYEQYF
14	TRBJ1-1	TRBV7-9	CASSASRAATEAFF
15	TRBJ2-3	TRBV5-1	CASSFSGGNTDTQYF
14	TRBJ2-5	TRBV27	CASSSRDGHETQYF
15	TRBJ1-2	TRBV4-1	CASSQRSSANYGYTF
13	TRBJ1-5	TRBV3-1	CASSQESNQPQHF
15	TRBJ2-2	TRBV27	CASSRGSVYSGELFF
12	TRBJ1-2	TRBV29-1	CSAEGGSYGYTF
14	TRBJ2-1	TRBV5-1	CASSLSNEGNEQFF
16	TRBJ2-6	TRBV20-1	CSARGRRTSGANVLTF
14	TRBJ1-2	TRBV7-9	CASSLQGRLGGYTF
17	TRBJ1-5	TRBV27	CASSLLGVGDSNQPQHF
17	TRBJ1-1	TRBV9	CASSVGASPPMNTEAFF
14	TRBJ1-1	TRBV7-8	CASSLRHPNTEAFF
12	TRBJ1-2	TRBV10-3	CAISKQGSGYTF
14	TRBJ2-5	TRBV6-1	CASTQLAVQETQYF
16	TRBJ2-5	TRBV28	CASSSWGTAVQETQYF
11	TRBJ1-4	TRBV12-3/TRBV12-4	CASTRNEKLFF
16	TRBJ2-3	TRBV5-4	CASSWVGQGLTDTQYF
15	TRBJ2-5	TRBV7-8	CASGSPGRRQETQYF
16	TRBJ1-6	TRBV12-5	CASGHPEQGRHSPLHF
14	TRBJ2-1	TRBV20-1	CSASDSRDYNEQFF
16	TRBJ1-6	TRBV18	CASSPQPHLNNSPLHF
16	TRBJ2-5	TRBV20-1	CSARPRTGLGKETQYF
14	TRBJ2-3	TRBV6-2/TRBV6-3	CASNRDRGTDTQYF
13	TRBJ2-1	TRBV19	CASSIVASGEQFF
15	TRBJ2-1	TRBV20-1	CSARDGESSYNEQFF
13	TRBJ1-1	TRBV11-2	CASSFGTGSEAFF
17	TRBJ1-1	TRBV4-1	CASSQETGKGLNTEAFF